This TCR beta chain was captured in a study of T cell changes during pregnancy in multiple sclerosis. After removal of 10 bases from V and 5 bases from J, the junction contained 10 bases not matched to a gene. The CDR3 runs to 13 residues. Germline V gene data show CDR1 as LNHDA and CDR2 as SQIVND (reference sequence). This clone has a handful of counts. The protocol was immunoSEQ multiplex PCR, while the TCRdb copy is restricted to in-frame clones and leaves out a portion. The table has around 51,000 clones, 90% to 95% seen once; the top ten hold approximately 0.59%. The clonotype was recovered from a female donor with multiple sclerosis, enrolled in a pregnancy study. The material was CD4+ T cells from peripheral blood mononuclear cells, obtained in the second trimester of pregnancy. This sequence joins TRBV19 and TRBJ2-7; TRBD1 matches 8 bases. The CDR3 sequence is CATRGTGTNEQYF. CDR3 coding DNA: TGTGCCACCCGGGGGACAGGAACTAACGAGCAGTACTTC.